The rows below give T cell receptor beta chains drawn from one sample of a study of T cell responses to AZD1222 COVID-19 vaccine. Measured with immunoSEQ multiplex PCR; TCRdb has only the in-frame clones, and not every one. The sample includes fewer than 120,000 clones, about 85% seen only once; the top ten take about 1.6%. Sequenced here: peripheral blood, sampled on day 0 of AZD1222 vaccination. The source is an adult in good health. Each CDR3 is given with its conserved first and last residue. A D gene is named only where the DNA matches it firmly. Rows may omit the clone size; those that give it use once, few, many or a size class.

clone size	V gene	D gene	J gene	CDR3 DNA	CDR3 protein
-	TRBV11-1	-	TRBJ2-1	TGTGCCAGCAGCTTAGCCGGGTTTGGTGAGCAGTTCTTC	CASSLAGFGEQFF
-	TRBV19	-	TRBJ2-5	TGTGCCAGTAGTATTTGGGCGGAGCGAAGAGAGACCCAGTACTTC	CASSIWAERRETQYF
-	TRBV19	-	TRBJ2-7	TGTGCCAGTGGGCCAGGGAGCCCCTACGAGCAGTACTTC	CASGPGSPYEQYF
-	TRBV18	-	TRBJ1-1	TGTGCCAGCTCACCTCAGGAGAACACTGAAGCTTTCTTT	CASSPQENTEAFF
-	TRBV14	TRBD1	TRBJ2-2	TGTGCCAGCAGCCAAAACAGGGGGGTCGGCGGGGAGCTGTTTTTT	CASSQNRGVGGELFF
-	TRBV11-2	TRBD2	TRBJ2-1	TGTGCCAGCAGCTCGCGGGGGGGTAGCGGGAGTCTCAATGAGCAGTTCTTC	CASSSRGGSGSLNEQFF
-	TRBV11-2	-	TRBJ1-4	TGTGCCAGCAGCCGGCTAGGTTTGGGTGAAAAACTGTTTTTT	CASSRLGLGEKLFF
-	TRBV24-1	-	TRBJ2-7	TGTGCCACCAGTGATCCCGGCCGTGGCAGGGGGACTTACGAGCAGTACTTC	CATSDPGRGRGTYEQYF
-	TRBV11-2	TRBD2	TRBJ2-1	TGTGCCAGCAGCTTGAGCGGGAGTAGTGTTGAGCAGTTCTTC	CASSLSGSSVEQFF
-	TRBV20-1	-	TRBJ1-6	TGCAGTGCTAGTCCGGGACGCCAGAGCTCCTATAATTCACCCCTCCACTTT	CSASPGRQSSYNSPLHF
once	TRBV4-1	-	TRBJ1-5	TGCGCCAGCAGCCAAGAGGGGTTCAGCAATCAGCCCCAGCATTTT	CASSQEGFSNQPQHF
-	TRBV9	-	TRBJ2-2	TGTGCCAGCAGCGCTCAGCTAGATGCCGGGGAGCTGTTTTTT	CASSAQLDAGELFF
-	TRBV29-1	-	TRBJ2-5	TGCAGCCTTAAGCCGGGGGAGACCCAGTACTTC	CSLKPGETQYF
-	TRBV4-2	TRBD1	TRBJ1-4	TGTGCCAGCAGCCAAGATCGAGGGGGCTCTAATGAAAAACTGTTTTTT	CASSQDRGGSNEKLFF
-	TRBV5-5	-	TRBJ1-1	TGTGCCAGCAGCTTGATGGGGGGACGCACTGAAGCTTTCTTT	CASSLMGGRTEAFF
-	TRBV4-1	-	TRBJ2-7	TGCGCCAGCAGCCAACCACGGGCGGGGACAGCCTACTCCTACGAGCAGTACTTC	CASSQPRAGTAYSYEQYF
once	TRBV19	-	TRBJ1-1	TGTGCCAGTAGTATAGACCGGACGGGGAACACTGAAGCTTTCTTT	CASSIDRTGNTEAFF
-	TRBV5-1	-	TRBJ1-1	TGCGCCAGCAGCTTGGGCGGGGGCACTGAAGCTTTCTTT	CASSLGGGTEAFF
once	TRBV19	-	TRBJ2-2	TGTGCCAGTAGCCCGTATACCGGGGAGCTGTTTTTT	CASSPYTGELFF
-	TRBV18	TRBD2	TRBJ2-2	TGTGCCAGCTCACCAGAAGCGGGAGGGGTCACCGGGGAGCTGTTTTTT	CASSPEAGGVTGELFF
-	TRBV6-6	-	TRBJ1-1	TGTGCCAGCAGTTGGGCAAGGGGAGGAAACACTGAAGCTTTCTTT	CASSWARGGNTEAFF
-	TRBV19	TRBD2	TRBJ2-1	TGTGCCAGTAGTTCCAGGACTAGCGGGAGTTACAATGAGCAGTTCTTC	CASSSRTSGSYNEQFF
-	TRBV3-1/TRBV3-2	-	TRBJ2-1	TGTGCCAGCAGCCTGGTGGAGAATGAGCAGTTCTTC	CASSLVENEQFF
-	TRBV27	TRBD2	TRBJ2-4	TGTGCCAGCAGGACAGCGGGAAGAGCCAAAAACATTCAGTACTTC	CASRTAGRAKNIQYF
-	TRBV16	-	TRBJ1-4	TGTGCCAGCACACTCCCCGGGGGCTTTGAAAAACTGTTTTTT	CASTLPGGFEKLFF
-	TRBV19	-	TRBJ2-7	TGTGCCAGTAGTAGCGGGACTGGGAGGCCCTACGAGCAGTACTTC	CASSSGTGRPYEQYF
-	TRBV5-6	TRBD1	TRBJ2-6	TGTGCCAGCAGCTCGGTGGGTACAGGGGTTACTGGGGCCAACGTCCTGACTTTC	CASSSVGTGVTGANVLTF
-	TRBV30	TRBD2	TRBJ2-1	TGTGCCTGGAGTGGACTAGCGGGGGCCGGCTCCTACAATGAGCAGTTCTTC	CAWSGLAGAGSYNEQFF
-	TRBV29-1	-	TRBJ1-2	TGCAGCGGAGCGGACAGCACTAACTATGGCTACACCTTC	CSGADSTNYGYTF
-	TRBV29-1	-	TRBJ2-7	TGCAGCGTTGGGGCAGGTAACGAGCAGTACTTC	CSVGAGNEQYF
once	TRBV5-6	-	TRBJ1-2	TGTGCCAGCAGCTTGGGATGGGGGAATCAGTATGGCTACACCTTC	CASSLGWGNQYGYTF
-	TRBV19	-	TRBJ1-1	TGTGCCAGTGCTTGGGGACCAAACACTGAAGCTTTCTTT	CASAWGPNTEAFF
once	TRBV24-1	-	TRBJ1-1	TGTGCCACCAGTGACAATGACTGGGGAGCTGAAGCTTTCTTT	CATSDNDWGAEAFF
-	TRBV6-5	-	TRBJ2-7	TGTGCCAGCAGTTACGTGCAGACCTCCTACGAGCAGTACTTC	CASSYVQTSYEQYF
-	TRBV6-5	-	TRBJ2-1	TGTGCCATCCCAGCGGGCCTGGCCAGCAATGAGCAGTTCTTC	CAIPAGLASNEQFF
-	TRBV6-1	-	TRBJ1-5	TGTGCCAGCAGTGAAGCTAGGGTTCATCAGCCCCAGCATTTT	CASSEARVHQPQHF
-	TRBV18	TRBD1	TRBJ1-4	TGTGCCAGCTCACCAAATCAGGGGGCGTACGAAAAACTGTTTTTT	CASSPNQGAYEKLFF
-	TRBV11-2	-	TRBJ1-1	TGTGCCAGCAGCTTATATGGTGAGACTGAAGCTTTCTTT	CASSLYGETEAFF
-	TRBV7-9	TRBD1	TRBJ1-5	TGTGCCAGCAGCAGGGACAGGGGTGGCAATCAGCCCCAGCATTTT	CASSRDRGGNQPQHF
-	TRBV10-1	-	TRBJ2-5	TGCGCCAGCAGGGATCAATACCAAGAGACCCAGTACTTC	CASRDQYQETQYF
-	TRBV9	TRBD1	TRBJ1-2	TGTGCCAGCAGCGGGTGGGGGACAGAGAACTATGGCTACACCTTC	CASSGWGTENYGYTF
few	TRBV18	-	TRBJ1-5	TGTGCCAGCTCACCACCGTCCCGGGGGGAGTTCGATCAGCCCCAGCATTTT	CASSPPSRGEFDQPQHF
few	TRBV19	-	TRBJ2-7	TGTGCCAGTAGTAGGGGGACGGAGGACGAGCAGTACTTC	CASSRGTEDEQYF
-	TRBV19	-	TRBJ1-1	TGTGCCAGTAGCACCGGGTCCTCGGGCGCTGAAGCTTTCTTT	CASSTGSSGAEAFF
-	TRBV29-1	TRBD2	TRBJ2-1	TGCAGCGTTGATGCGGGAGGGTGGGATGAGCAGTTCTTC	CSVDAGGWDEQFF
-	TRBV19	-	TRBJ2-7	TGTGCCAGTAGCCGGAGGTCCACCCTGAGCTCCTACGAGCAGTACTTC	CASSRRSTLSSYEQYF
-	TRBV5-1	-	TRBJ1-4	TGCGCCAGCAGCTTTCCAGGGAATGAAAAACTGTTTTTT	CASSFPGNEKLFF
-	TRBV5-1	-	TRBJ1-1	TGCGCCAGCACGGGGGAAGTCTCCACTGAAGCTTTCTTT	CASTGEVSTEAFF
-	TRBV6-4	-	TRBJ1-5	TGTGCCAGTTCTCCCGACGCCTCCAATCAGCCCCAGCATTTT	CASSPDASNQPQHF
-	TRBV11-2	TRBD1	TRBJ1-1	TGTGCCAGCAGTGACAGGGGTCAGAACACTGAAGCTTTCTTT	CASSDRGQNTEAFF